The text below deals with one T cell receptor (beta chain). Its antigen remains unknown. This clone may be a read error of a much larger clone one base away. Only patients with CD8+CD57+ cell expansion on flow cytometry were chosen for sequencing. Each patient gave a blood sample that was collected before any therapy had been received. CDR1 MGHRA and CDR2 YSYEKL come from the germline V gene. This CDR3 is 16 amino acids long. The data are from a study of CD8+CD57+ T cells in acquired aplastic anemia. Across the study: Sorted cells (CD4+ and CD8+) yielded DNA amounts that averaged around 3.5 ug. Notes on the study in general: Both patients and controls carried the same twenty-nine CD8+ CDR3 sequences. The study found no significant CD8+ Simpson's diversity difference between patients and controls.

Investigators profiled TCR beta VDJ and CDR3 from genomic DNA template. TCRdb reprocessed the reads with MiXCR, giving one entry per CDR3 protein. This sample has fewer than 250,000 distinct CDR3 sequences, with around 49% found just once. This clonotype originated in a human donor with aplastic anemia. The gene calls are TRBV4-1 and TRBJ2-1, with 9 positions matching TRBD1. The specimen was sorted CD4+, CD8+, or CD8+CD57+ T cells (not recorded which) from PBMCs. Here the CDR3 DNA reads TGCGCCAGCAGCCAAGATCACAGGGGGCCCTACAATGGGCAGTTCTTC. Translated, it gives CASSQDHRGPYNGQFF.